Each of the 7 T cell receptor beta chains below was sequenced from the same sample in a study of blood T cells in healthy people across ages. A sample-barcoded 5' primer and a J-beta primer mix were used in a second PCR of about 7 to 11 cycles. A single record per CDR3 protein comes from TCRdb applying MiXCR to the 5' RACE reads. The sample consists of around 710,000 distinct CDR3 sequences, around 46% of them appearing once. The material sequenced was blood. The receptors were gathered from a woman aged 55-75 years in good health.

This sequence joins TRBV12-3 or TRBV12-4 and TRBJ2-3; 12 nucleotides match TRBD1. With V trimmed by 6 bases and J by 1 base, 11 bases remained unmatched. This CDR3 comprises 18 residues. The CDR3 region is CASSTGTGGNIGTDTQYF. As DNA, the CDR3 is TGTGCCAGCAGCACCGGGACAGGGGGCAATATCGGCACAGATACGCAGTATTTT.

A word on this clonotype: Possible read error: a much larger clone is one base away. The chain uses TRBV7-9 and TRBJ2-6; TRBD1 matches at 9 bases. Germline V lookup: CDR1 SEHNR, CDR2 FQNEAQ (reference sequence). This CDR3 region has 18 residues. CDR3 sequence reads: CASSPGQGTISGVNVLTF. For the CDR3, the DNA is TGTGCCAGCAGCCCTGGACAGGGGACCATCTCTGGGGTCAACGTCCTGACTTTC.

The genes are TRBV12-3 or TRBV12-4 and TRBJ2-5; possibly TRBD2 for D (6 bases). This CDR3 spans 12 amino acids. The V gene lost 8 bases and the J gene lost 0 bases, with 7 bases spanning the gap. The CDR3 here is CASRGYQETQYF. The CDR3 DNA follows: TGTGCCAGCCGGGGGTACCAAGAGACCCAGTACTTC.

This clonotype has only a few counts. The chain uses TRBV5-1 and TRBJ1-6; D possibly corresponds to TRBD1 (5 bases). The CDR3 covers 17 residues. Germline CDR1 is SGHRS and CDR2 is YFSETQ. Trimming took off 0 bases at V and 7 bases at J, with 17 bases between the two ends. The CDR3 bases are TGCGCCAGCAGCTTGGGCTTGGGGCTTGAAAAAAATTCACCCCTCCACTTT. The encoded protein is CASSLGLGLEKNSPLHF.

In regard to this clonotype: A read error may explain this, as a much larger clone is one base away. This chain joins TRBV4-2 and TRBJ1-2, with D possibly TRBD1 on 5 matching bases. CDR3 length: 13 residues. Germline CDR1 reads LGHNA; CDR2 reads YNFKEQ. DNA for the CDR3: TGTGCCAGCAGCTCCCAGGGAGTGGATGGCCACACCTTC. This codes for CASSSQGVDGHTF.

This clonotype came up a few times. The chain links TRBV7-2 to TRBJ2-1; 7 bases line up with TRBD2. This CDR3 is built from 15 residues. The germline CDR1 and CDR2 sequences are SGHTA and FQGNSA. V shed 3 bases and J 0 bases; nucleotides not matched to a gene: 2. This CDR3 is CASSLGLTSYNEQFF. The CDR3 nucleotides are TGTGCCAGCAGCTTGGGACTAACCTCCTACAATGAGCAGTTCTTC.

To note about this clonotype: A clone one base away is much larger, so this may be a read error. The J gene is TRBJ2-1, the V gene TRBV10-3; D remains unclear. Germline CDR1 ENHRY, CDR2 SYGVKD. The CDR3 totals 13 residues. The germline V and J ends were trimmed by 1 base and 7 bases, with 8 bases remaining between them. CDR3 loop: CAISEWAENEQFF. The CDR3, as DNA: TGTGCCATCAGTGAGTGGGCCGAAAATGAGCAGTTCTTC.